This T cell receptor (beta chain) was sequenced during a study of blood T cell repertoires in COVID-19. V was clipped by 5 bases and J by 5 bases; unmatched bases: 12. Germline CDR1 reads SGHTA; CDR2 reads FQGTGA. The CDR3 sequence is 16 residues long. It was during active infection that Seattle patients were enrolled and then longitudinally followed. Some clones are missing from TCRdb's copy, which holds only in-frame ones; the method was immunoSEQ multiplex PCR. Here the sample spans about 130,000 clones, about 93% being singletons. This chain links TRBV7-3 with TRBJ2-5; 9 bases match TRBD2. The sequence was obtained from a man in his forties or fifties with COVID-19, enrolled during active disease. Material: peripheral blood. The CDR3 coding sequence is TGTGCCAGCAGCCCCGGTGTAGCGGGAGACAGCGAGACCCAGTACTTC. Residues: CASSPGVAGDSETQYF. Together with reference TRBV7-3 and TRBJ2-5, the CDR3 gives the full variable domain: GAGVSQTPSNKVTEKGKYVELRCDPISGHTALYWYRQSLGQGPEFLIYFQGTGAADDSGLPNDRFFAVRPEGSVSTLKIQRTERGDSAVYLCASSPGVAGDSETQYFGPGTRLLVL.